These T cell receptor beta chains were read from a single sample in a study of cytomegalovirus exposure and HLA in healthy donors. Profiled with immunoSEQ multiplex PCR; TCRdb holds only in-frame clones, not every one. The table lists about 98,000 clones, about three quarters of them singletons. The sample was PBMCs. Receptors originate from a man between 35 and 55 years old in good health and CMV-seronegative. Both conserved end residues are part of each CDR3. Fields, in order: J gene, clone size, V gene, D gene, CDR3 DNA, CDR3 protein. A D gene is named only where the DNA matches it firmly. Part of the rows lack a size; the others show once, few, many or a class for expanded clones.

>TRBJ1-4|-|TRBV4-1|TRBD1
TGCGCCAGCAGCCCGCCCTGGACAGGAATTGAAAAACTGTTTTTT
CASSPPWTGIEKLFF
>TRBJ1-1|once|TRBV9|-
TGTGCCAGCCCCCCGGGAGGGCAGCCACCTGAAGCTTTCTTT
CASPPGGQPPEAFF
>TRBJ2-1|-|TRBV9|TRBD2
TGTGCCAGCAGCCTGAGCGGGGGGGAGAGCTACAATGAGCAGTTCTTC
CASSLSGGESYNEQFF
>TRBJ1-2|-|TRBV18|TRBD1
TGTGCCAGCTCGACGACAGGGTCGAACTATGGCTACACCTTC
CASSTTGSNYGYTF
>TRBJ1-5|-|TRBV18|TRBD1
TGTGCCAGCTCACCGGCCGGGACAGGGTCTATTTCGGGTCAGCCCCAGCATTTT
CASSPAGTGSISGQPQHF
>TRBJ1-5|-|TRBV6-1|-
TGTGCCAGCAACGTCAGAGGATGGCCCCAGCATTTT
CASNVRGWPQHF
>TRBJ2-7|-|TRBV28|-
TGTGCCAGCAGTTTTGCGGTCTACGAGCAGTACTTC
CASSFAVYEQYF
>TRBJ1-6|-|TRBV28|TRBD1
TGTGCCAGCAGTTCCCGGACAGGGGGTTGGGGTTCACCCCTCCACTTT
CASSSRTGGWGSPLHF
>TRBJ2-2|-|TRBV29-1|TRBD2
TGCAGCGTTTGGCGGGGGACCACCGGGGAGCTGTTTTTT
CSVWRGTTGELFF
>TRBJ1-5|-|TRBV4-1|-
TGCGCCAGCAGCCAAGTCCTAAGCAATCAGCCCCAGCATTTT
CASSQVLSNQPQHF
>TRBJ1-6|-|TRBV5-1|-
TGCGCCAGCAGCTTGCCGAATTCACCCCTCCACTTT
CASSLPNSPLHF
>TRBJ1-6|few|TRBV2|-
TGTGCCAGCAGTGACCAACCGAGGCGGGGGGCATCACCCCTCCACTTT
CASSDQPRRGASPLHF
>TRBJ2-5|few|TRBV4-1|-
TGCGCCAGCAGCCAAGAATATGCTAGCTCGCAAGAGACCCAGTACTTC
CASSQEYASSQETQYF
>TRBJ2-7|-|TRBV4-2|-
TGTGCCAGCAGCGACTCAAGCTACGAGCAGTACTTC
CASSDSSYEQYF
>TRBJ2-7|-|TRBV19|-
TGTGCCAGTAGTATGTCATCCTACTACGAGCAGTACTTC
CASSMSSYYEQYF
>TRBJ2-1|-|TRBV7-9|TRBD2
TGTGCCAGCAGCGCTAGCGGGGCCTCCTACAATGAGCAGTTCTTC
CASSASGASYNEQFF
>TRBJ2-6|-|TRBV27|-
TGTGCCAGCAGTTTACTTCCCGTCCCTGGGGCCAACGTCCTGACTTTC
CASSLLPVPGANVLTF
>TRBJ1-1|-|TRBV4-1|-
TGCGCCAGCAGCCAAGTTCGGCCGGGACTTGGCATCGTGAACACTGAAGCTTTCTTT
CASSQVRPGLGIVNTEAFF